Listed here is a single T cell receptor beta chain. The CDR3 is made up of 14 amino acids. Trimming stripped 1 base from V and 7 bases from J, with 13 bases between. Germline CDR1 LGHDT, CDR2 YNNKEL (reference sequence). The entry originates in a study of blood T cell repertoires in COVID-19. Study-wide context: T cells, B-cell-depleted T cells, or PBMCs supplied cDNA or gDNA.

Some clones are missing from TCRdb's copy, which holds only in-frame ones; the method was immunoSEQ multiplex PCR. In the table there are under 55,000 clones, around 90% of which are singletons. Source material: peripheral blood. This chain links TRBV3-1 (or the pseudogene TRBV3-2) with TRBJ1-2; D ambiguous. This clonotype originated in a human donor in a cohort sampled during active COVID-19. CDR3 DNA: TGTGCCAGCAGCCAAGGAGGCAGTTCTGGTGGCTACACCTTC. This codes for CASSQGGSSGGYTF.